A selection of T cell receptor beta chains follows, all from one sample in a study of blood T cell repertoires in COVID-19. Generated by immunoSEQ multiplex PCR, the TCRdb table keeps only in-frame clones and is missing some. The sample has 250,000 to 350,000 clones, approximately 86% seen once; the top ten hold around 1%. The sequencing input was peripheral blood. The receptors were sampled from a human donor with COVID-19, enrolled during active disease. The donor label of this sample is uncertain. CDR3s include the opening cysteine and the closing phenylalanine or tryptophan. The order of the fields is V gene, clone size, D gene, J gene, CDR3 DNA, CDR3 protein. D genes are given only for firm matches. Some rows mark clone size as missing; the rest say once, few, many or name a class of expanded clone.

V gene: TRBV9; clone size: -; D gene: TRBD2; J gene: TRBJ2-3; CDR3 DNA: TGTGCCAGCAGCTCCCCCCGGAGTAGCGGGGATAATACGCAGTATTTT; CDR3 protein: CASSSPRSSGDNTQYF
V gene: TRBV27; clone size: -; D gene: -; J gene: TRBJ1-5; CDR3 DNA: TGTGCCAGCAGGGCAGGGATTGTCAGCAATCAGCCCCAGCATTTT; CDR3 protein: CASRAGIVSNQPQHF
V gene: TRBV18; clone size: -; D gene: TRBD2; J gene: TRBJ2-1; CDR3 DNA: TGTGCCAGCTCACCGACCACTAGCGGGAGAAGAGATGAGCAGTTCTTC; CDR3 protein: CASSPTTSGRRDEQFF
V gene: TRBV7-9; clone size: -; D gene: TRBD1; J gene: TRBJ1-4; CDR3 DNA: TGTGCCACCAAACAGGGGGCAACTAATGAAAAACTGTTTTTT; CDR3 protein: CATKQGATNEKLFF
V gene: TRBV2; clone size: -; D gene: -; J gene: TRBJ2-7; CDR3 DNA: TGTGCCAGCAGTTTTGGACTGAGCTCCTACGAGCAGTACTTC; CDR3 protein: CASSFGLSSYEQYF
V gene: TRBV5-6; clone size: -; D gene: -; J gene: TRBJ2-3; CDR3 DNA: TGTGCCAGCAGCTTTTCCGGGATCCGCAGCACAGATACGCAGTATTTT; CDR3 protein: CASSFSGIRSTDTQYF
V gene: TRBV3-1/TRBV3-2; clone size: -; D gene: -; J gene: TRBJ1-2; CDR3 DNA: TGTGCCAGCAGCCAATTTCTGGGGGGGGCTGGTGGCTACACCTTC; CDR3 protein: CASSQFLGGAGGYTF
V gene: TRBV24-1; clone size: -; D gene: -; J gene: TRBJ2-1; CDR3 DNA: TGTGCCACCAGTGATTTCGGTTATAGTTGGGCAGACAATGAGCAGTTCTTC; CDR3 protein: CATSDFGYSWADNEQFF
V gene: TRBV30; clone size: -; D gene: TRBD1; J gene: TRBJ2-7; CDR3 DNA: TGTGCCTGGAGTGGGTGGAGACAGGGCGGTGAGCAGTACTTC; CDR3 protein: CAWSGWRQGGEQYF
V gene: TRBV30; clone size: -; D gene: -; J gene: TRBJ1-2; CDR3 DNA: TGTGCCTGGAGTGTATTAGCCAGGGCCTATGGCTACACCTTC; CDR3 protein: CAWSVLARAYGYTF
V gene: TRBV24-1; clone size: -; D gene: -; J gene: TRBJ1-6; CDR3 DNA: TGTGCCACCAGTGATGGACAGAGCAATAATTCACCCCTCCACTTT; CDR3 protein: CATSDGQSNNSPLHF
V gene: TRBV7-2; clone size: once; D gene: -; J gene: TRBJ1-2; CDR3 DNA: TGTGCCAGCAGCTCTGGGGCCGACTATGGCTACACCTTC; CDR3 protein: CASSSGADYGYTF
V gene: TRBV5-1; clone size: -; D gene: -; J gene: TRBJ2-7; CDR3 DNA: TGCGCCAGCAGCCCCGTTTTGGGCGGGGATTACGAGCAGTACTTC; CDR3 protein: CASSPVLGGDYEQYF
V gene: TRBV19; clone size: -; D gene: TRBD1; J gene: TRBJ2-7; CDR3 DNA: TGTGCCAGTAGTACGAGACAGGGACCTGTCTACGAGCAGTACTTC; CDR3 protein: CASSTRQGPVYEQYF
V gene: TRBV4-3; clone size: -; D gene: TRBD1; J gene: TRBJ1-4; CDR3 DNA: TGCGCCAGCAGCCTATATGGACAGGCTGCAACTAATGAAAAACTGTTTTTT; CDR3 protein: CASSLYGQAATNEKLFF
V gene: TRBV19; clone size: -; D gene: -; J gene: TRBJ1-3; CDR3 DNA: TGTGCCAGTAGTTCTCCAGACCCGACGACTATAGGAAACACCATATATTTT; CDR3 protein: CASSSPDPTTIGNTIYF
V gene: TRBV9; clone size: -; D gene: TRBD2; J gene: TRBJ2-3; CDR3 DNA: TGTGCCAGCAGCGTAACCCTCGGGAGGGGAAGGGATACGCAGTATTTT; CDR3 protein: CASSVTLGRGRDTQYF
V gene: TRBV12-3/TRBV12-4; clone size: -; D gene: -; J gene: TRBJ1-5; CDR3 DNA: TGTGCCAGCAGTGTGCGTCGTGATCAGCCCCAGCATTTT; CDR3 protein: CASSVRRDQPQHF